Each of the 8 T cell receptor beta chains below was sequenced from the same sample in a study of cytomegalovirus exposure and HLA in healthy donors. Primers included in the PCR were 60 Vbeta and 13 Jbeta primers. Libraries were prepared by immunoSEQ multiplex PCR; TCRdb keeps only in-frame clonotypes and omits some of them. The table shows about 130,000 clones, with roughly 80% occurring only once. Specimen: PBMCs. These TCRs come from a girl between 2 and 10 years old in good health and CMV-seronegative.

The chain recombines TRBV7-9 with TRBJ1-6, with 11 positions matching TRBD1. J lost 14 bases, V lost 4 bases, and 7 bases had no gene match. The CDR3 loop spans 14 amino acids. Looked up from germline, CDR1 is SEHNR and CDR2 is FQNEAQ (reference sequence). CDR3 in amino acids: CASSYGQGAPALHF. The CDR3 DNA sequence: TGTGCCAGCAGCTATGGACAGGGGGCGCCGGCCCTCCACTTT.

J is TRBJ2-2 and V is TRBV28; D may be TRBD2 (6 bases). CDR3 length: 17 residues. The germline CDR1 and CDR2 sequences are MDHEN and SYDVKM. Deletions cut 3 bases from V and 3 bases from J, with 17 bases between. The CDR3 DNA is TGTGCCAGCAGTTTTAGGTCTAGCGACTTATACACCGGGGAGCTGTTTTTT. Residues: CASSFRSSDLYTGELFF.

The genes are TRBV18 and TRBJ1-1; TRBD1 aligns across 7 bases. The CDR3 covers 14 residues. Germline CDR1 reads KGHSH; CDR2 reads LQKENI. With V trimmed by 6 bases and J by 4 bases, 8 bases remained unmatched. CDR3 nucleotides: TGTGCCAGCTCGCTACAGGGGAGGAGCACTGAAGCTTTCTTT. Its protein is CASSLQGRSTEAFF.

The chain recombines TRBV10-3 with TRBJ2-7; 10 bases fit TRBD1. Unmatched junction bases numbered 3, after V lost 3 bases and J lost 1 base. Germline CDR1 is ENHRY and CDR2 is SYGVKD. The CDR3 extends over 15 amino acids. The chain's CDR3 is CAISDLDRGSYEQYF. In DNA, the CDR3 is TGTGCCATCAGTGATTTGGACAGGGGGTCCTACGAGCAGTACTTC.

The chain combines TRBV6-5 with TRBJ2-5; possible D gene TRBD2, 6 bases. Germline CDR1 MNHEY, CDR2 SVGAGI. The germline V and J ends were trimmed by 6 bases and 5 bases, with 16 bases remaining between them. The CDR3 totals 14 residues. Written as DNA, the CDR3 is TGTGCCAGCAGCCCCGGACGGAGGGGTGAGACCCAGTACTTC. This gives the protein CASSPGRRGETQYF.

V usage is TRBV6-6 and J usage is TRBJ2-1; D might be TRBD1 (5 bases). CDR3 length equals 13 residues. Trimming removed 9 bases from V and 5 bases from J, with 14 bases in between. Germline CDR1 and CDR2: MNHNY and SVGAGI (reference sequence). The CDR3 DNA follows: TGTGCCAGTTCCTCAGGGATACACAATGAGCAGTTCTTC. This translates into CASSSGIHNEQFF.

The rearrangement uses TRBV2 and TRBJ2-7; perhaps TRBD1 as D (5 bases). Germline CDR1 SNHLY, CDR2 FYNNEI. Trimming removed 10 bases at V and 0 bases at J, with 16 bases between. This CDR3 is built from 14 residues. As DNA, the CDR3 is TGTGCCACCCGTTTTGACAGCCACTCCTACGAGCAGTACTTC. This sequence encodes CATRFDSHSYEQYF.

V gene TRBV14 combines with J gene TRBJ1-4; D gene uncertain. Germline CDR1 reads SGHDN; CDR2 reads FVKESK. The CDR3 length is 17 residues. V lost 1 base and J 0 bases, leaving 12 bases between the germline ends. CDR3 nucleotide sequence: TGTGCCAGCAGCCAAGGTTGGCCGACTCCAACTAATGAAAAACTGTTTTTT. Translated: CASSQGWPTPTNEKLFF.